This TCR beta chain was identified during a study of blood T cell repertoires in COVID-19. Germline CDR1 reads MNHEY; CDR2 reads SVGAGI. The CDR3 loop spans 14 amino acids. V lost 9 bases, J lost 1 base, and 15 bases lay in between. Data came from immunoSEQ multiplex PCR; TCRdb stores just in-frame clones and leaves some out. The top ten hold 1% to 1.5% of the sample, which has some 51,000 clones, approximately 86% seen once. This TCR derives from a man in his 60s with acute or convalescent COVID-19. The chain uses TRBV6-5 and TRBJ1-1, with D perhaps matching TRBD1 (5 bases). Material for sequencing was peripheral blood. The CDR3 bases are TGTGCCAGTGTGGCAGGGTCGGAGAACACTGAAGCTTTCTTT. It yields the protein CASVAGSENTEAFF.